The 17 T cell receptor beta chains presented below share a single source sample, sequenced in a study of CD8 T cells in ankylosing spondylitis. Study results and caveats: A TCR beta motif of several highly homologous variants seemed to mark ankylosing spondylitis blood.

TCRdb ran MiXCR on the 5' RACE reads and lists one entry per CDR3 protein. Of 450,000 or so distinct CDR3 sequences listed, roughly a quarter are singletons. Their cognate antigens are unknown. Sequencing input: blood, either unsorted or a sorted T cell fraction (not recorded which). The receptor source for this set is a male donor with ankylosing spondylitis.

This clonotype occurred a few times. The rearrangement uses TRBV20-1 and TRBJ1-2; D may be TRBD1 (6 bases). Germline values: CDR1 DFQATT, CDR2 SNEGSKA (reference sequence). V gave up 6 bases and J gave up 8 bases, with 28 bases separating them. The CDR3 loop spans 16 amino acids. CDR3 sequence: CSARSWDKKRAGGYTF. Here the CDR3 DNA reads TGCAGTGCCAGATCTTGGGACAAAAAGCGTGCTGGCGGCTACACCTTC.

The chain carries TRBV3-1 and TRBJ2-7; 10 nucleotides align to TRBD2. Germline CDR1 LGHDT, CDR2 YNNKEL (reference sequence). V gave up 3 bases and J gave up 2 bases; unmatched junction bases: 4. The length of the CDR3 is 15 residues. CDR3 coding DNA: TGTGCCAGCAGCCAGGCAGCGGGAGGGGCCTACGAGCAGTACTTC. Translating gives CASSQAAGGAYEQYF.

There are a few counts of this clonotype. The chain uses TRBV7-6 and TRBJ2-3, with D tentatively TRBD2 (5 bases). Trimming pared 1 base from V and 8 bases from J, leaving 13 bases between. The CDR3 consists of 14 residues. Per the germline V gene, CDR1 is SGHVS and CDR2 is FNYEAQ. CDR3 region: CASSLGSDGVTQYF. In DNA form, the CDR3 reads TGTGCCAGCAGCTTAGGTAGCGATGGGGTTACGCAGTATTTT.

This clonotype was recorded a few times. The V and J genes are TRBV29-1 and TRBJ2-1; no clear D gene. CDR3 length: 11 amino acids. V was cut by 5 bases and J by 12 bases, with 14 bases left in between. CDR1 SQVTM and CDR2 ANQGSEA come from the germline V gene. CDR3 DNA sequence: TGCAGCGTTCTGTTATTGTGGGGGCAGTTCTTC. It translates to CSVLLLWGQFF.

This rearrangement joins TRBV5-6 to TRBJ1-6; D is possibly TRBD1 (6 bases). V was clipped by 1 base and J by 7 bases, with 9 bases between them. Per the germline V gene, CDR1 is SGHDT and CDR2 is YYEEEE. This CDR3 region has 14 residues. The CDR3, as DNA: TGTGCCAGCAGCTTGACAGGGTTAAATTCACCCCTCCACTTT. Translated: CASSLTGLNSPLHF.

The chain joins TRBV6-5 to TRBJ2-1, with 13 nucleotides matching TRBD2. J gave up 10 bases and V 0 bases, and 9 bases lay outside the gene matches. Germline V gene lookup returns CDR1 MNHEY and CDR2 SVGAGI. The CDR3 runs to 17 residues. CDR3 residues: CASSYSKGLAGAGEQFF. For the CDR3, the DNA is TGTGCCAGCAGTTACTCGAAAGGACTAGCGGGAGCAGGGGAGCAGTTCTTC.

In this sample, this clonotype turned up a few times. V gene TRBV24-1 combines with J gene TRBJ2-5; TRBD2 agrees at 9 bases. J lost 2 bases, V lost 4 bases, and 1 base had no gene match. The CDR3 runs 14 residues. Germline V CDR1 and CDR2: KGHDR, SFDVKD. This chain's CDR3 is CATSEAGGQETQYF. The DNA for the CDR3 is TGTGCCACCAGTGAGGCGGGAGGGCAAGAGACCCAGTACTTC.

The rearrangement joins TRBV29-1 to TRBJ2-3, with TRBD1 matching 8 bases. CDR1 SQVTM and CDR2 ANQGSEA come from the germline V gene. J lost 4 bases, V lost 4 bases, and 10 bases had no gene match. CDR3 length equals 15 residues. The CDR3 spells CSVGGQGPAADTQYF. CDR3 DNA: TGCAGCGTTGGAGGACAGGGACCGGCCGCAGATACGCAGTATTTT.

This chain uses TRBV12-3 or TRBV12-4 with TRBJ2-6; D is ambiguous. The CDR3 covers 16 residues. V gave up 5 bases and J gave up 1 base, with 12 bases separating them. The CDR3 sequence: CASSLDTASGANVLTF. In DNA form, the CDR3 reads TGTGCCAGCAGTCTAGATACAGCTTCTGGGGCCAACGTCCTGACTTTC.

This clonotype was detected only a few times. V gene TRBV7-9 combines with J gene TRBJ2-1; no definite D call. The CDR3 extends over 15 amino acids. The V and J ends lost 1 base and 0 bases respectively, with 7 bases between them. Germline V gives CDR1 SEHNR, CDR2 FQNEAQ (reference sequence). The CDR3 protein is CASSLERVSYNEQFF. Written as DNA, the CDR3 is TGTGCCAGCAGCTTAGAAAGAGTCTCCTACAATGAGCAGTTCTTC.

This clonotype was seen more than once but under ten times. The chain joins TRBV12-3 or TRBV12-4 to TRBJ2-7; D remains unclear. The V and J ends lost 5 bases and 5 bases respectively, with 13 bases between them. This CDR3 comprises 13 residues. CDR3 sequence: CASSLRPADEQYV. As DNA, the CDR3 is TGTGCCAGCAGTCTTAGGCCCGCGGACGAGCAGTACGTC.

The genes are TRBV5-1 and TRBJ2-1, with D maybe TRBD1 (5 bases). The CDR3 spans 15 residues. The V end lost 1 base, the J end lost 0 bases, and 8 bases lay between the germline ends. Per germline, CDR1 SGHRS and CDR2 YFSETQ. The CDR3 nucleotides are TGCGCCAGCAGCTTGCAGGGAAGCTCCTACAATGAGCAGTTCTTC. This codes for CASSLQGSSYNEQFF.

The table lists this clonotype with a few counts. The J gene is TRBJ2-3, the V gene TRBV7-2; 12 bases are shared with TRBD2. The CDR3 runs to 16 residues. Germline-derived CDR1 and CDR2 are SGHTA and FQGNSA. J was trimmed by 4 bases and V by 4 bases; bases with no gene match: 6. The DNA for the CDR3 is TGTGCCAGCAGCTCGACGCTAGCGGGAGGGGCAGATACGCAGTATTTT. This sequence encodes CASSSTLAGGADTQYF.

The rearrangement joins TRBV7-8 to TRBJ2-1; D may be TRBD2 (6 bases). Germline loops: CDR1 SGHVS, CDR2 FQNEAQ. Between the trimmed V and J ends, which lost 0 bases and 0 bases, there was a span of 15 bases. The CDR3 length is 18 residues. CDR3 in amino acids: CASSLAVPSGSSYNEQFF. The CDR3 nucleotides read TGTGCCAGCAGCTTAGCGGTACCGAGCGGGTCCTCCTACAATGAGCAGTTCTTC.

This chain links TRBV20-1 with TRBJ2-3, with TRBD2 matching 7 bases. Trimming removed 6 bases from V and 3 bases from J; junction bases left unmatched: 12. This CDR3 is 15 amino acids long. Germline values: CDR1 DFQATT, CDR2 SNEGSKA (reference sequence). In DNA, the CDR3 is TGCAGTGCCCCCTCTCGAGGGAGGGATACAGATACGCAGTATTTT. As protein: CSAPSRGRDTDTQYF.

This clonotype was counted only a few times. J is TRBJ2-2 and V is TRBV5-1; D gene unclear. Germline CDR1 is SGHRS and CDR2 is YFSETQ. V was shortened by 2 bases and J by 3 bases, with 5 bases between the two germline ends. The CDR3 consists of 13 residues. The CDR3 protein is CASSFGYTGELFF. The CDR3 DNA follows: TGCGCCAGCAGCTTCGGGTACACCGGGGAGCTGTTTTTT.

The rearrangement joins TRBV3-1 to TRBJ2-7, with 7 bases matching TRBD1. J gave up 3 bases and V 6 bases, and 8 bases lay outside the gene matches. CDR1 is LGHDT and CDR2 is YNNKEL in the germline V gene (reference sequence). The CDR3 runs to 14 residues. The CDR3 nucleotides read TGTGCCAGCAGGGGGGAACAGGGGCGCTACGAGCAGTACTTC. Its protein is CASRGEQGRYEQYF.